These 3 T cell receptor beta chains share one sample of origin, sequenced in a study of T cells after yellow fever vaccination. TCRdb used MiXCR to reprocess the 5' RACE reads, holding one entry per CDR3 protein. The data contain over 65,000 distinct CDR3 sequences, about an eighth of them singletons. The material was CD8+ T cells not binding an NS4B(214-222) dextramer, sorted from PBMCs, obtained approximately 22 days after the first yellow fever vaccination. All receptors come from a man between 18 and 29 years old who received the YFV17D yellow fever vaccine.

This clonotype turned up a few times. The chain recombines TRBV4-1 with TRBJ2-3; the D gene is possibly TRBD1 (6 bases). The CDR3 is 15 amino acids. Trimming pared 5 bases from V and 7 bases from J, leaving 19 bases between. Germline CDR1 MGHRA, CDR2 YSYEKL. The CDR3 is CASSYSTGTRNTQYF. DNA of the CDR3: TGCGCCAGCAGCTATTCTACCGGGACACGAAATACGCAGTATTTT.

This clonotype has more than one count but fewer than ten. The chain combines TRBV20-1 with TRBJ2-7; D is unresolved. Per germline, CDR1 DFQATT and CDR2 SNEGSKA (reference sequence). V lost 0 bases, J lost 2 bases, and 11 bases lay in between. This CDR3 is 14 amino acids long. CDR3 sequence (DNA): TGCAGTGCTAGAGACGGCGGACGGACCTACGAGCAGTACGTC. Amino acid sequence: CSARDGGRTYEQYV.

The chain joins TRBV4-1 to TRBJ2-2; D unclear. Germline V gene data show CDR1 as MGHRA and CDR2 as YSYEKL. Deletions cut 8 bases from V and 4 bases from J, with 14 bases between. The CDR3 extends over 14 amino acids. The CDR3 protein is CASGVVASTGELFF. CDR3 in DNA: TGCGCCAGCGGCGTAGTGGCGAGCACCGGGGAGCTGTTTTTT.